This passage covers 27 T cell receptor beta chains from one sample sequenced in a study of response to subunit inactivated influenza vaccine. TCRdb independently ran MiXCR on the RT-PCR reads; one entry per CDR3 protein. The sample gives about 650,000 distinct CDR3 sequences, about 15% of which show up once; approximately 7.6% is in the top ten. The source material was PBMCs from blood, sampled roughly 15 days before vaccination. These receptors were taken from a man aged 45 to 65 who received an inactivated influenza vaccine.

In nucleotides, the CDR3 is TGTGCCACCAGTGGGGGCGTTGCGGGAGGAGCAGAGACCCAGTACTTC. As protein: CATSGGVAGGAETQYF. The V gene is TRBV24-1, the J gene TRBJ2-5; 8 bases align to TRBD2. The V and J ends lost 5 bases and 4 bases, in that order; junction bases with no gene match: 11. The CDR3 is 16 amino acids. Germline CDR1 is KGHDR and CDR2 is SFDVKD.

CDR3 sequence (DNA): TGTGCTTACTACGGGACTAGCGGGGGCCCGTCGATCGACAATGAGCAGTTCTTC. It is translated as CAYYGTSGGPSIDNEQFF. This chain uses TRBV6-2 or TRBV6-3 with TRBJ2-1, with 14 bases fitting TRBD2. The CDR3 totals 18 residues. Per the germline V gene, CDR1 is MNHEY and CDR2 is SVGEGT.

This clonotype was seen a few times. V usage is TRBV20-1 and J usage is TRBJ2-7; D gene unclear. The ends were cut back, 1 base at V and 3 bases at J, with 7 bases in the middle. This CDR3 is built from 12 residues. Germline CDR1 and CDR2: DFQATT and SNEGSKA (reference sequence). The CDR3 loop is CSARGTLYEQYF. CDR3 sequence (DNA): TGCAGTGCTAGAGGGACCCTCTACGAGCAGTACTTC.

The chain combines TRBV27 with TRBJ1-6; 10 bases match TRBD1. Germline trimming cut 2 bases from V and 13 bases from J; bases unmatched to any gene: 5. Germline V gene lookup returns CDR1 MNHEY and CDR2 SMNVEV (reference sequence). The CDR3 consists of 14 residues. The CDR3 sequence: CASSLRTGGVPLHF. DNA for the CDR3: TGTGCCAGCAGTTTACGGACAGGGGGAGTTCCCCTCCACTTT.

The chain combines TRBV12-3 or TRBV12-4 with TRBJ2-7; TRBD1 matches at 8 bases. J was trimmed by 4 bases and V by 6 bases; bases with no gene match: 5. The CDR3 is made up of 13 amino acids. DNA for the CDR3: TGTGCCAGCAGGAGGCAGGGGGCGTACGAGCAGTACTTC. This sequence encodes CASRRQGAYEQYF.

This clonotype turned up a few times. The chain has TRBV4-2 and TRBJ2-4; D remains ambiguous. Per the germline V gene, CDR1 is LGHNA and CDR2 is YNFKEQ. The CDR3 covers 15 residues. V was clipped by 0 bases and J by 5 bases, with 11 bases between them. CDR3 in DNA: TGTGCCAGCAGCCAAGATCTCTACAGCGAAAACATTCAGTACTTC. It translates to CASSQDLYSENIQYF.

This chain uses TRBV4-2 with TRBJ2-1; no reliable D call. The CDR3 length is 15 residues. The V gene lost 0 bases and the J gene lost 4 bases, with 10 bases spanning the gap. Germline CDR1 and CDR2: LGHNA and YNFKEQ. CDR3 nucleotides: TGTGCCAGCAGCCAAGAGGACCTCACATACAATGAGCAGTTCTTC. This codes for CASSQEDLTYNEQFF.

The chain carries TRBV5-1 and TRBJ2-7, with unresolved D. Germline values: CDR1 SGHRS, CDR2 YFSETQ. V lost 2 bases to trimming and J lost 2 bases, with 11 bases between them. This CDR3 contains 14 residues. This CDR3 reads CASSFEVIPYEQYF. DNA for the CDR3: TGCGCCAGCAGCTTCGAGGTTATACCCTACGAGCAGTACTTC.

This clonotype was seen ten or more times. This chain connects TRBV20-1 to TRBJ2-1; no reliable D call. V was clipped by 0 bases and J by 3 bases, with 15 bases between them. The length of the CDR3 is 16 residues. The germline V gene encodes CDR1 DFQATT and CDR2 SNEGSKA (reference sequence). CDR3 amino acids: CSARDHWRSRYNEQFF. CDR3 in DNA: TGCAGTGCTAGAGATCATTGGCGGAGTCGCTACAATGAGCAGTTCTTC.

This clonotype was counted many times. The rearrangement links TRBV12-3 or TRBV12-4 to TRBJ2-7; 7 nucleotides line up with TRBD2. CDR3 length equals 13 residues. V dropped 8 bases and J dropped 3; count of bases not matched to a gene: 7. The CDR3 spells CASLSGANYEQYF. The CDR3 coding sequence is TGTGCCAGCCTGAGCGGGGCAAACTACGAGCAGTACTTC.

This clonotype came up a few times. This chain joins TRBV7-9 and TRBJ2-3; D may be TRBD2 (6 bases). CDR3 length equals 15 residues. V was trimmed by 4 bases and J by 1 base, leaving 12 bases between them. Per germline, CDR1 SEHNR and CDR2 FQNEAQ (reference sequence). In nucleotides, the CDR3 is TGTGCCAGCAGCTCATCTAGCGAGGGCACAGATACGCAGTATTTT. Its translation is CASSSSSEGTDTQYF.

In its sample, this clonotype was seen a few times. The chain employs TRBV10-2 and TRBJ1-6; no clear D. Trimming stripped 0 bases from V and 7 bases from J, with 10 bases between. Germline V gene data show CDR1 as WSHSY and CDR2 as SAAADI. The CDR3 is 15 residues long. CDR3 region: CASSESRVNNSPLHF. The CDR3 DNA reads as TGCGCCAGCAGTGAGTCGAGGGTCAACAATTCACCCCTCCACTTT.

This clonotype appeared a few times. The chain is built from TRBV3-1 and TRBJ1-4; D is possibly TRBD1 (6 bases). CDR1 is LGHDT, CDR2 YNNKEL, per germline (reference sequence). CDR3 length: 15 amino acids. With 7 bases removed from V and 7 bases from J, the gap between germline ends came to 19 bases. This CDR3 reads CASNPGGGPGEKLFF. CDR3 coding DNA: TGTGCCAGCAATCCTGGGGGGGGGCCTGGTGAAAAACTGTTTTTT.

This clonotype was counted between two and nine times. The V and J genes are TRBV5-8 and TRBJ1-2, with TRBD1 identical over 7 bases. The V segment lost 4 bases and the J segment 4 bases; nucleotides outside the gene matches: 7. CDR3 size: 14 residues. Germline loops: CDR1 SGHTS, CDR2 YDEGEE. CDR3 nucleotides: TGTGCCAGCAGCATACAACAGGGGATCTATGGCTACACCTTC. Translating gives CASSIQQGIYGYTF.

This clonotype was counted only a few times. This chain links TRBV6-1 with TRBJ2-3; the match to TRBD2 covers 13 bases. The CDR3 is 16 amino acids. With V trimmed by 5 bases and J by 4 bases, 6 bases remained unmatched. The germline V gene encodes CDR1 MNHNS and CDR2 SASEGT. The CDR3 loop reads CASSPRLAGGSDTQYF. The CDR3 DNA sequence: TGTGCCAGCAGTCCCCGACTAGCGGGAGGATCAGATACGCAGTATTTT.

The DNA for the CDR3 is TGTGCCAGCAGTCCCCCTTACGCCTACAATGAGCAGTTCTTC. Its protein is CASSPPYAYNEQFF. The V and J genes are TRBV27 and TRBJ2-1; D gene ambiguous. V dropped 5 bases and J dropped 2 bases, with 10 bases sitting between them. Germline V gives CDR1 MNHEY, CDR2 SMNVEV (reference sequence). This CDR3 is built from 14 residues.

The chain is built from TRBV7-8 and TRBJ2-7; D gene ambiguous. V was cut by 0 bases and J by 4 bases, with 7 bases left in between. The length of the CDR3 is 13 residues. Germline V gives CDR1 SGHVS, CDR2 FQNEAQ. CDR3 protein: CASSLAQLYEQYF. In nucleotides, the CDR3 is TGTGCCAGCAGCTTAGCGCAACTATACGAGCAGTACTTC. The entire variable domain, with the rest obtained from reference TRBV7-8 and TRBJ2-7, is as follows: GAGVSQSPRYKVAKRGQDVALRCDPISGHVSLFWYQQALGQGPEFLTYFQNEAQLDKSGLPSDRFFAERPEGSVSTLKIQRTQQEDSAVYLCASSLAQLYEQYFGPGTRLTVT.

V usage is TRBV5-5 and J usage is TRBJ2-1, with D possibly TRBD2 on 6 matching bases. This CDR3 contains 12 residues. The germline CDR1 and CDR2 sequences are SGHKS and YYEKEE (reference sequence). Trimming removed 1 base from V and 8 bases from J, with 7 bases in between. CDR3 region: CASSLWRDEQFF. The CDR3 DNA is TGTGCCAGCAGCTTGTGGAGGGATGAGCAGTTCTTC. Full variable domain (rest looked up from reference TRBV5-5 and TRBJ2-1): DAGVTQSPTHLIKTRGQQVTLRCSPISGHKSVSWYQQVLGQGPQFIFQYYEKEERGRGNFPDRFSARQFPNYSSELNVNALLLGDSALYLCASSLWRDEQFFGPGTRLTVL.

The V and J genes are TRBV4-3 and TRBJ2-7; TRBD1 might be the D (5 bases). The CDR3 is 14 amino acids. Germline V gene data show CDR1 as LGHNA and CDR2 as YSLEER. V gave up 7 bases and J gave up 6 bases, with 19 bases separating them. CDR3 DNA sequence: TGCGCCAGCATAAGACCCAGGGAATGGGGCGAGCAGTACTTC. Its translation is CASIRPREWGEQYF.

This clonotype came up a few times. This rearrangement joins TRBV20-1 to TRBJ1-1; D call uncertain. The CDR3 covers 13 residues. V lost 0 bases to trimming and J lost 5 bases, with 10 bases between them. Germline lookup yields CDR1 DFQATT and CDR2 SNEGSKA (reference sequence). CDR3 nucleotides: TGCAGTGCTAGAGATCGAACGGGGACTGAAGCTTTCTTT. Its protein product is CSARDRTGTEAFF.

This clonotype has just a few counts. The chain employs TRBV20-1 and TRBJ1-4, with TRBD1 matching over 7 bases. CDR1 is DFQATT and CDR2 is SNEGSKA in the germline V gene (reference sequence). J gave up 6 bases and V 1 base, and 8 bases lay outside the gene matches. CDR3 length: 15 amino acids. The CDR3 loop reads CSARGQGGDYEKLFF. The CDR3 DNA follows: TGCAGTGCTAGAGGACAGGGAGGTGATTATGAAAAACTGTTTTTT.

This clonotype has more than one count but fewer than ten. J is TRBJ2-7 and V is TRBV5-1; 11 nucleotides agree with TRBD2. The germline V gene encodes CDR1 SGHRS and CDR2 YFSETQ. CDR3 length: 15 amino acids. With 3 bases clipped from V and 2 bases from J, the junction kept 4 bases outside the gene matches. The CDR3 sequence is CASSWGLADTYEQYF. CDR3 nucleotide sequence: TGCGCCAGCAGCTGGGGACTAGCGGACACCTACGAGCAGTACTTC.

V usage is TRBV9 and J usage is TRBJ2-6; D is possibly TRBD1 (5 bases). Germline V lookup: CDR1 SGDLS, CDR2 YYNGEE. The CDR3 length is 16 residues. Trimming stripped 1 base from V and 0 bases from J, with 8 bases between. In DNA form, the CDR3 reads TGTGCCAGCAGCGTACAGGGTAACTCTGGGGCCAACGTCCTGACTTTC. This sequence encodes CASSVQGNSGANVLTF. Looking up the rest from reference TRBV9 and TRBJ2-6 gives the full variable domain: DSGVTQTPKHLITATGQRVTLRCSPRSGDLSVYWYQQSLDQGLQFLIQYYNGEERAKGNILERFSAQQFPDLHSELNLSSLELGDSALYFCASSVQGNSGANVLTFGAGSRLTVL.

The chain couples TRBV5-1 to TRBJ2-1; D gene unclear. Germline V lookup: CDR1 SGHRS, CDR2 YFSETQ. There are 16 residues in the CDR3. The V and J ends lost 5 bases and 0 bases respectively, with 15 bases between them. The CDR3 spells CASRSVGSGSYNEQFF. The DNA for the CDR3 is TGCGCCAGCAGGTCGGTCGGGTCGGGCTCCTACAATGAGCAGTTCTTC. The whole variable domain, remainder taken from reference TRBV5-1 and TRBJ2-1, is KAGVTQTPRYLIKTRGQQVTLSCSPISGHRSVSWYQQTPGQGLQFLFEYFSETQRNKGNFPGRFSGRQFSNSRSEMNVSTLELGDSALYLCASRSVGSGSYNEQFFGPGTRLTVL.

The chain carries TRBV20-1 and TRBJ2-5, with 7 bases lining up with TRBD2. The CDR3 sequence is 15 residues long. With 0 bases clipped from V and 5 bases from J, the junction kept 9 bases outside the gene matches. From germline, CDR1 is DFQATT and CDR2 SNEGSKA (reference sequence). The CDR3 here is CSARDVQGGLETQYF. In nucleotides, the CDR3 is TGCAGTGCTAGAGATGTCCAGGGAGGGTTGGAGACCCAGTACTTC.

This clonotype was observed many times. V gene TRBV2 combines with J gene TRBJ2-7; D gene uncertain. Deletions cut 7 bases from V and 3 bases from J, with 7 bases between. The CDR3 runs 11 residues. CDR1 and CDR2 from the germline V gene are SNHLY and FYNNEI. The DNA for the CDR3 is TGTGCCAGCACAGGTCGCTACGAGCAGTACTTC. It encodes CASTGRYEQYF. Looking up the rest from reference TRBV2 and TRBJ2-7 gives the full variable domain: EPEVTQTPSHQVTQMGQEVILRCVPISNHLYFYWYRQILGQKVEFLVSFYNNEISEKSEIFDDQFSVERPDGSNFTLKIRSTKLEDSAMYFCASTGRYEQYFGPGTRLTVT.

The chain employs TRBV27 and TRBJ2-5, with 9 positions matching TRBD2. CDR1 and CDR2 from the germline V gene are MNHEY and SMNVEV (reference sequence). The CDR3 is 15 residues long. Trimming removed 5 bases from V and 4 bases from J; junction bases left unmatched: 8. CDR3: CASSRAGGGLETQYF. CDR3 sequence (DNA): TGTGCCAGCAGTAGGGCGGGAGGGGGGTTAGAGACCCAGTACTTC.